The 5 T cell receptor beta chains below come from one sample, sequenced in a study of T-cell reconstitution after alpha-beta-depleted transplantation in children. The library targeted TCRbeta and was prepared with unique molecular identifiers. Using its own MiXCR run on the PCR reads, TCRdb lists one record per CDR3 protein. Counted here are 450,000 to 600,000 distinct CDR3 sequences, more than 9% occurring once; the ten biggest clones make up 2% to 2.5%. Sample: PBMCs, taken before TCRalphabeta/CD19-depleted stem cell transplant. Source of these receptors: a child aged 2-9 years with inherited bone marrow failure, due to receive a stem cell transplant.

This clonotype was counted at least ten times. The chain couples TRBV3-1 to TRBJ2-7; no clear D. CDR3 length: 12 amino acids. CDR1 is LGHDT, CDR2 YNNKEL, per germline (reference sequence). V lost 1 base, J lost 6 bases, and 7 bases lay in between. The CDR3 region is CASSQVGREQYF. The CDR3 DNA reads TGTGCCAGCAGCCAAGTCGGGCGCGAGCAGTACTTC.

This clonotype showed up many times. The chain recombines TRBV7-8 with TRBJ1-2, with 9 bases identical to TRBD1. There are 11 residues in the CDR3. Germline values: CDR1 SGHVS, CDR2 FQNEAQ. The ends lost 1 base at V and 14 bases at J; junction bases unmatched: 2. The CDR3 DNA follows: TGTGCCAGCAGCTTAGGAGGGACAGGGACCTTC. It codes for CASSLGGTGTF.

This clonotype showed up many times. The genes are TRBV7-8 and TRBJ1-4; TRBD1 might be the D (6 bases). Per germline, CDR1 SGHVS and CDR2 FQNEAQ. Deletions cut 6 bases from V and 5 bases from J, with 13 bases between. The CDR3 spans 14 residues. In DNA, the CDR3 is TGTGCCAGCAGTCTAGGGGGGTTCAATGAAAAACTGTTTTTT. Translating gives CASSLGGFNEKLFF.

There are many counts of this clonotype. The chain carries TRBV12-3 or TRBV12-4 and TRBJ2-5; no definite D call. The V gene lost 3 bases and the J gene lost 7 bases, with 12 bases spanning the gap. The CDR3 is made up of 13 amino acids. The CDR3 protein is CASSLETAGTQYF. DNA for the CDR3: TGTGCCAGCAGTTTGGAAACGGCCGGGACCCAGTACTTC.

At least ten counts were recorded for this clonotype. The chain couples TRBV27 to TRBJ2-5; D is ambiguous. The V gene's germline CDR1 is MNHEY and CDR2 SMNVEV (reference sequence). Deletions cut 0 bases from V and 2 bases from J, with 10 bases between. This CDR3 spans 15 amino acids. CDR3 sequence reads: CASSLSGSSQETQYF. The CDR3 nucleotides read TGTGCCAGCAGTTTATCGGGGTCGTCACAAGAGACCCAGTACTTC.